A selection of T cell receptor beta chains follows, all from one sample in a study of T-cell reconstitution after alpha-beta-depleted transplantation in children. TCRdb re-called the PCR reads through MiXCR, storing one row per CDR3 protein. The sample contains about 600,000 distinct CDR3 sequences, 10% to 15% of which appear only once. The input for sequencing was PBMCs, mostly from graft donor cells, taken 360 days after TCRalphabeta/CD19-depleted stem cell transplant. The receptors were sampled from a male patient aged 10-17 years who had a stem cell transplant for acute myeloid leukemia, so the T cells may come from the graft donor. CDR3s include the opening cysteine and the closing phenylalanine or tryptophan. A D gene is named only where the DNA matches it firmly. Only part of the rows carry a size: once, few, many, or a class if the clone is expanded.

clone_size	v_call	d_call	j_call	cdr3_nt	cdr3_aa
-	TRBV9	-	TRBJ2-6	TGTGCCAGCAGCGCTAACAGCGTCTCTGGGGCCAACGTCCTGACTTTC	CASSANSVSGANVLTF
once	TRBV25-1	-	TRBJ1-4	TGTGCCAGCAGTTTACCGGGGGTAATCGACGAAAAACTGTTTTTT	CASSLPGVIDEKLFF
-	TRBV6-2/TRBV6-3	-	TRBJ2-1	TGTGCCAGCACCCCGGACTTCTACAATGAGCAGTTCTTC	CASTPDFYNEQFF
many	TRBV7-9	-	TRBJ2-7	TGTGCCAGCAGCCCTCCGATATTCTACGAGCAGTACTTC	CASSPPIFYEQYF
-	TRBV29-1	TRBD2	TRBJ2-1	TGCAGCGTGGCCGGCGGGGAGGGGCCCGGACTAGCGGGTTACAATGAGCAGTTCTTC	CSVAGGEGPGLAGYNEQFF
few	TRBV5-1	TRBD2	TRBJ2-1	TGCGCCAGCAGCTCTAGCGGGAGGACCCCCCGTGAGCAGTTCTTC	CASSSSGRTPREQFF
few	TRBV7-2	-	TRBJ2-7	TGTGCCAGCAGCCGAGATGGCGCGGGAGAGCAGTACTTC	CASSRDGAGEQYF
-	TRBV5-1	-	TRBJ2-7	TGCGCCAGCAGGCCCCAGAGAAAAGAGCGAGGCTACGAGCAGTACTTC	CASRPQRKERGYEQYF
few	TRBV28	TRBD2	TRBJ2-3	TGTGCCAGCAGTTTGTCGCCGGGACTAGCGGGAGGGCGGTTCCCAGATACGCAGTATTTT	CASSLSPGLAGGRFPDTQYF
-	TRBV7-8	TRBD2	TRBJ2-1	TGTGCCAGCAGCTTAGTTCCGGGAGGGCCCGGTCGTGACAATGAGCAGTTCTTC	CASSLVPGGPGRDNEQFF
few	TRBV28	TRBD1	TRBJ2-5	TGTGCCAGCAGTTTACCAACAGGGGGCGCGCGGGAGACCCAGTACTTC	CASSLPTGGARETQYF
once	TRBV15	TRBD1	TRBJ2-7	TGTGCCACCAGAAGGGAACCGGGACAGAGCTCCTACGAGCAGTACTTC	CATRREPGQSSYEQYF
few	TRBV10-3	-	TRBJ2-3	TGTGCCATCAGTCAAGGGGGGGCTCGAGGCACAGATACGCAGTATTTT	CAISQGGARGTDTQYF
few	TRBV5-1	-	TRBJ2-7	TGCGCCAGCAGTTCTGGACCTGAGTCCTACGAGCAGTACTTC	CASSSGPESYEQYF
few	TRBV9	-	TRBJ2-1	TGTGCCAGCAGCGTAGACGCGATATCCTACAATGAGCAGTTCTTC	CASSVDAISYNEQFF
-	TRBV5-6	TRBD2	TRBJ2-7	TGTGCCAGCAGCTCCATACGGGAGGCAAACTACGAGCAGTACTTC	CASSSIREANYEQYF